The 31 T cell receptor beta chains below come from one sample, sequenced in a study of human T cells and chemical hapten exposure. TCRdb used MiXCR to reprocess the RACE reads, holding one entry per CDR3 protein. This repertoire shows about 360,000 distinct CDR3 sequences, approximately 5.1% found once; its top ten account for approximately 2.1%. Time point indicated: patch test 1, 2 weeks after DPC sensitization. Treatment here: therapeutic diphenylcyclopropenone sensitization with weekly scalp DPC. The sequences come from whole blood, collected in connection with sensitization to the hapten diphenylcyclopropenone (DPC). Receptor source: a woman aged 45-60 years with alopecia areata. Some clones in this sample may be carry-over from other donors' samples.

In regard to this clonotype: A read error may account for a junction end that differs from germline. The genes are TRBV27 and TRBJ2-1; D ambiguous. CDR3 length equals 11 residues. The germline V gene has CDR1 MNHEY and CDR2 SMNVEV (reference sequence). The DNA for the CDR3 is TGTCCCAGCAGCGCCTACAATGAGCAGTTCTTC. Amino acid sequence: CPSSAYNEQFF.

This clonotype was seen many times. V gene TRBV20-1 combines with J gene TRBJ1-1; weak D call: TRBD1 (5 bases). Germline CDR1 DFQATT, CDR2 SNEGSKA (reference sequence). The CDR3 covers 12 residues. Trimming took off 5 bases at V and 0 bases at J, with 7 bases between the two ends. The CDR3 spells CSALRVNTEAFF. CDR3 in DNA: TGCAGTGCTCTCAGGGTGAACACTGAAGCTTTCTTT.

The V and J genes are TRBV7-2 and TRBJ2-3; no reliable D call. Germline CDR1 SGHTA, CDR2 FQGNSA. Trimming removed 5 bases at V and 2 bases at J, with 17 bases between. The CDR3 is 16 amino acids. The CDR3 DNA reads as TGTGCCAGCAGCCCCCATTTGATGGGAATCACAGATACGCAGTATTTT. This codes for CASSPHLMGITDTQYF.

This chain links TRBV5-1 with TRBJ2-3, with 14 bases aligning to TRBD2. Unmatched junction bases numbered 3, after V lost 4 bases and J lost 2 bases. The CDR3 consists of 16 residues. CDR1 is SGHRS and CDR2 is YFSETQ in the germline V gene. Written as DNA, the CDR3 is TGCGCCAGCAGCAAGGGACTAGCGGGGGCCACAGATACGCAGTATTTT. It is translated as CASSKGLAGATDTQYF. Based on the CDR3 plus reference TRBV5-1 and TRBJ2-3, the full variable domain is KAGVTQTPRYLIKTRGQQVTLSCSPISGHRSVSWYQQTPGQGLQFLFEYFSETQRNKGNFPGRFSGRQFSNSRSEMNVSTLELGDSALYLCASSKGLAGATDTQYFGPGTRLTVL.

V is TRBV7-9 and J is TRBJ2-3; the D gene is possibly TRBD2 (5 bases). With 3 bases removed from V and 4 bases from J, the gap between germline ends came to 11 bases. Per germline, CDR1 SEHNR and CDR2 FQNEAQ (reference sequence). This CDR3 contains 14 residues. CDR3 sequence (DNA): TGTGCCAGCAGCTTGGCGGGCCAGCCAGATACGCAGTATTTT. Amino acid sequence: CASSLAGQPDTQYF.

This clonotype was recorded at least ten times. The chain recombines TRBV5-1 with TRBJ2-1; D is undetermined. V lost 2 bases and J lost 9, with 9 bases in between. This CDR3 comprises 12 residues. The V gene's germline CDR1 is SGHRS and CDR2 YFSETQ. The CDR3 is CASSFKVGEQFF. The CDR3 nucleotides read TGCGCCAGCAGCTTCAAGGTCGGTGAGCAGTTCTTC.

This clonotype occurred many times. CDR3 residues: CASSLATGNTEAFF. The CDR3 bases are TGTGCCAGCAGCTTAGCGACGGGAAACACTGAAGCTTTCTTT. The V call is TRBV7-9, the J call TRBJ1-1; D not resolved. V lost 0 bases, J lost 2 bases, and 7 bases lay in between. Germline CDR1 and CDR2: SEHNR and FQNEAQ (reference sequence). The CDR3 is 14 amino acids. The whole variable domain, remainder taken from reference TRBV7-9 and TRBJ1-1, is DTGVSQNPRHKITKRGQNVTFRCDPISEHNRLYWYRQTLGQGPEFLTYFQNEAQLEKSRLLSDRFSAERPKGSFSTLEIQRTEQGDSAMYLCASSLATGNTEAFFGQGTRLTVV.

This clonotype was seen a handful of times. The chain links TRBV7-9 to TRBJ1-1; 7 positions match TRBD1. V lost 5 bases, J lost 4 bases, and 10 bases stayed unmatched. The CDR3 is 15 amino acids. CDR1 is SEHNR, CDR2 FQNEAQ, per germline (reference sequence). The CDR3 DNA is TGTGCCAGCAGCCCATACAGGGGATGGGGCACTGAAGCTTTCTTT. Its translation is CASSPYRGWGTEAFF.

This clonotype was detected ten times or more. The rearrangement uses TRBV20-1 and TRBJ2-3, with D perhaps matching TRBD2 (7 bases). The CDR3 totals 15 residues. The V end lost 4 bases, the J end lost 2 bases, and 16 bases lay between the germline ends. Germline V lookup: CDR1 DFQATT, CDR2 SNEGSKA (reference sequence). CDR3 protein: CSATVGGGLTDTQYF. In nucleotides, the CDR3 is TGCAGTGCTACTGTTGGCGGGGGCCTCACAGATACGCAGTATTTT.

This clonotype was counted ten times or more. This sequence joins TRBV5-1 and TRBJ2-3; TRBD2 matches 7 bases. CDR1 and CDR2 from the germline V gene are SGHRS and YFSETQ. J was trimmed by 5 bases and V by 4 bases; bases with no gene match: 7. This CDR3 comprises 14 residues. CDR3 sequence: CASSPGGRGDTQYF. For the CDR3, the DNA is TGCGCCAGCAGCCCGGGGGGTCGAGGAGATACGCAGTATTTT.

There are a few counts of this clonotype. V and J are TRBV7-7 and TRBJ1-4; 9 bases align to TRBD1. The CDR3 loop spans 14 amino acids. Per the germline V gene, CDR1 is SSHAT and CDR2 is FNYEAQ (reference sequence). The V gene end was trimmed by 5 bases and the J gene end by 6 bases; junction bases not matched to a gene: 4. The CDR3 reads CASSLRTGDEKLFF. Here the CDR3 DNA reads TGTGCCAGCAGCCTTCGGACAGGGGATGAAAAACTGTTTTTT.

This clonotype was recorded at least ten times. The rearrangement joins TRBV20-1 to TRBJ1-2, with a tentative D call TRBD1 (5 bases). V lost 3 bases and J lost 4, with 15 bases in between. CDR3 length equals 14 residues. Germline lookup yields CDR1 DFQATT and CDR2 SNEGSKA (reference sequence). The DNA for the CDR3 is TGCAGTGCTAGTGAGCCAGGGTGGAGCTATGGCTACACCTTC. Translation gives CSASEPGWSYGYTF.

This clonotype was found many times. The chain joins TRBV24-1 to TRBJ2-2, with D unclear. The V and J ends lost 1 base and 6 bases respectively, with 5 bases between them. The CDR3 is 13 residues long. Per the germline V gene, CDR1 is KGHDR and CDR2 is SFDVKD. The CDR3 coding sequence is TGTGCCACCAGTGATTTTTCCCCCGGGGAGCTGTTTTTT. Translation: CATSDFSPGELFF.

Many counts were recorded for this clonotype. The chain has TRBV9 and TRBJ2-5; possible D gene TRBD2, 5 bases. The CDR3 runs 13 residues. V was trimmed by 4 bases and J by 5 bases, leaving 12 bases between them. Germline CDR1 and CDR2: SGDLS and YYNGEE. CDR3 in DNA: TGTGCCAGCAGCCCAGCGGCGCCGGAGACCCAGTACTTC. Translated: CASSPAAPETQYF. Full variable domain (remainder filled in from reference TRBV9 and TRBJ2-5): DSGVTQTPKHLITATGQRVTLRCSPRSGDLSVYWYQQSLDQGLQFLIQYYNGEERAKGNILERFSAQQFPDLHSELNLSSLELGDSALYFCASSPAAPETQYFGPGTRLLVL.

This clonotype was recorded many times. CDR3 in DNA: TGTGCCAGCAGGGGCCAGCCTGGAACTGAAGCTTTCTTT. The encoded protein is CASRGQPGTEAFF. The chain recombines TRBV7-2 with TRBJ1-1; no clear D. The germline gives CDR1 SGHTA, CDR2 FQGNSA. The CDR3 spans 13 residues. V was shortened by 6 bases and J by 5 bases, with 13 bases between the two germline ends.

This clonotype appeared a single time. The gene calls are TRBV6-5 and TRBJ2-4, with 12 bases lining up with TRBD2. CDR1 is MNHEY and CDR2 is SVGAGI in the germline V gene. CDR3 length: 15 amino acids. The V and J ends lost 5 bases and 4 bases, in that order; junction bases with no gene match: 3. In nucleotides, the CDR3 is TGTGCCAGCAGTCCAACTAGCGGGAGGAAAAACATTCAGTACTTC. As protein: CASSPTSGRKNIQYF.

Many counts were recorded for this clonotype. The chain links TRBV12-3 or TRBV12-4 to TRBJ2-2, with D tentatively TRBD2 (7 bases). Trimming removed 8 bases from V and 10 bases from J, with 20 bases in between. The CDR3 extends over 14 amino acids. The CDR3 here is CASGRGAEFSELFF. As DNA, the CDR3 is TGTGCCAGCGGGAGGGGGGCGGAGTTTTCGGAGCTGTTTTTT.

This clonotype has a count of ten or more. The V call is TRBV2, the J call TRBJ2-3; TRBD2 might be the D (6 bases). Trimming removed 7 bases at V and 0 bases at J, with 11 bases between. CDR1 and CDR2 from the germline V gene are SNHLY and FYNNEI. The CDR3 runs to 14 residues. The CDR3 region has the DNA TGTGCCAGCAAGGGAGGATGGAGCACAGATACGCAGTATTTT. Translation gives CASKGGWSTDTQYF.

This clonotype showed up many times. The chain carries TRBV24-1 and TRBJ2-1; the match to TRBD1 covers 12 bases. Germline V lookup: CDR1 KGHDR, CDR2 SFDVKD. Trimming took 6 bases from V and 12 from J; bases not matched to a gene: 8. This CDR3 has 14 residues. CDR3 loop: CATSNPGQGAGQFF. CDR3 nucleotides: TGTGCCACCAGTAATCCGGGACAGGGGGCTGGGCAGTTCTTC.

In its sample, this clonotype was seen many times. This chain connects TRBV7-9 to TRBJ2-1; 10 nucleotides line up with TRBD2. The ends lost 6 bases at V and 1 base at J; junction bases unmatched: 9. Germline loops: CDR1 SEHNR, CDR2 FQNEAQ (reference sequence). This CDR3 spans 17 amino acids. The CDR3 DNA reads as TGTGCCAGCAGATCCTCTAGCGGGAGTTGGTCCTACAATGAGCAGTTCTTC. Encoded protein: CASRSSSGSWSYNEQFF. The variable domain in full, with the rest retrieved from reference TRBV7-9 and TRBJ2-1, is DTGVSQNPRHKITKRGQNVTFRCDPISEHNRLYWYRQTLGQGPEFLTYFQNEAQLEKSRLLSDRFSAERPKGSFSTLEIQRTEQGDSAMYLCASRSSSGSWSYNEQFFGPGTRLTVL.

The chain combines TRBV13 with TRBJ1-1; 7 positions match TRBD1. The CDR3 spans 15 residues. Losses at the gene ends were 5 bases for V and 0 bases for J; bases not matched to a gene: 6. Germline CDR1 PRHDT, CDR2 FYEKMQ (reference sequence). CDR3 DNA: TGTGCCAGCAGCCTCCGGGACAGCATGAACACTGAAGCTTTCTTT. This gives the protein CASSLRDSMNTEAFF.

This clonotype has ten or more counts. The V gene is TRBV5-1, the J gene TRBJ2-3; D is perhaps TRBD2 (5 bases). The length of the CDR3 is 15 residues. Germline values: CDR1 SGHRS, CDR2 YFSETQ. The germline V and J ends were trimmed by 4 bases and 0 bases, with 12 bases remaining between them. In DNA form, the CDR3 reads TGCGCCAGCAGCCCGAGCGGATCTAGCACAGATACGCAGTATTTT. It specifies CASSPSGSSTDTQYF.

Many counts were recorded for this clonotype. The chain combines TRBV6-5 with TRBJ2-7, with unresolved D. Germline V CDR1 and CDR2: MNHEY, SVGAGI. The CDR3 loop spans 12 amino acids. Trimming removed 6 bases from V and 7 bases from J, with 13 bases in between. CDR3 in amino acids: CASSHQGLEQYF. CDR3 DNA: TGTGCCAGCAGCCACCAAGGCTTGGAGCAGTACTTC.

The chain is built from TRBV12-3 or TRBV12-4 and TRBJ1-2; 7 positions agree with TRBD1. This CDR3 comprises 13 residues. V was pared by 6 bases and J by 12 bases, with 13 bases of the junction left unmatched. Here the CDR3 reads CASSPFTGERHTF. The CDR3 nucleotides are TGTGCCAGCAGCCCCTTCACAGGGGAACGCCACACCTTC.

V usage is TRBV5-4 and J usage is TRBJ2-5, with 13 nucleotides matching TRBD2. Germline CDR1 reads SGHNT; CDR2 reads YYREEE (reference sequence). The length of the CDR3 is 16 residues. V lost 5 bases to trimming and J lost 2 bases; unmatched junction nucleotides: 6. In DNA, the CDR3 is TGTGCCAGCAGGGAAGGGACTAGCGGGGCACAAGAGACCCAGTACTTC. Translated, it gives CASREGTSGAQETQYF.

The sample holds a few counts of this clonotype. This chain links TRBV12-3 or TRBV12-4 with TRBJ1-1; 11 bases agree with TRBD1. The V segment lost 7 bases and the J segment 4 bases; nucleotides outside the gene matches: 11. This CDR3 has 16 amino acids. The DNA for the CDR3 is TGTGCCAGCAAAGTGGACAGGGGGCTCGGTGGCACTGAAGCTTTCTTT. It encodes CASKVDRGLGGTEAFF.

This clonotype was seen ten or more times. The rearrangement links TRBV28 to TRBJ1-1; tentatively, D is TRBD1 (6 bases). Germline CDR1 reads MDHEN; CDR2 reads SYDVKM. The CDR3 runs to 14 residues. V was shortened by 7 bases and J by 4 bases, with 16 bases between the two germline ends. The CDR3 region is CASIATGWSTEAFF. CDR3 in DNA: TGTGCCAGCATCGCTACAGGGTGGAGCACTGAAGCTTTCTTT.

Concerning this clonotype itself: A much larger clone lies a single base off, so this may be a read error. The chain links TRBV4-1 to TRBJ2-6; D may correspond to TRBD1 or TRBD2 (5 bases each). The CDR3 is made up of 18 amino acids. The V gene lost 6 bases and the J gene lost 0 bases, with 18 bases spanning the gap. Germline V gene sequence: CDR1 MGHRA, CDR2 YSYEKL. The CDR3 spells CASRRAGFVYSGANVLTF. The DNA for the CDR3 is TGCGCCAGCAGGCGGGCAGGGTTTGTCTACTCTGGGGCCAACGTCCTGACTTTC.

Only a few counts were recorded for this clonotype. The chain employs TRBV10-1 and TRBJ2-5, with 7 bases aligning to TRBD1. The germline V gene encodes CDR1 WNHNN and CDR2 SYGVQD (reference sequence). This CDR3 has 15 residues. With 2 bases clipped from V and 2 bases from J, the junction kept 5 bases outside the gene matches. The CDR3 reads CASSERAGGQETQYF. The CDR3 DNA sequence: TGCGCCAGCAGTGAGAGGGCAGGGGGACAAGAGACCCAGTACTTC.

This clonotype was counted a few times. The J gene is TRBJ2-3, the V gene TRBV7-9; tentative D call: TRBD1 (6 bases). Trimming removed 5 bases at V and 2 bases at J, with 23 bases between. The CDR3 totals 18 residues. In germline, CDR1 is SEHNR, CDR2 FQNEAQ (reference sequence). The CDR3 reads CASSPPLEYRESTDTQYF. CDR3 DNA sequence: TGTGCCAGCAGCCCGCCTTTGGAATACAGGGAATCCACAGATACGCAGTATTTT. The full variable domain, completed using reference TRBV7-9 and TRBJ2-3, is DTGVSQNPRHKITKRGQNVTFRCDPISEHNRLYWYRQTLGQGPEFLTYFQNEAQLEKSRLLSDRFSAERPKGSFSTLEIQRTEQGDSAMYLCASSPPLEYRESTDTQYFGPGTRLTVL.

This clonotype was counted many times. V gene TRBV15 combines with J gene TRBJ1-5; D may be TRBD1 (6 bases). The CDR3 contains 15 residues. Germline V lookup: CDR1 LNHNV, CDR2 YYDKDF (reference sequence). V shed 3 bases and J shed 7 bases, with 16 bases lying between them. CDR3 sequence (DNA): TGTGCCACCAGCAGGACCGTACAGGGTATACAGCCCCAGCATTTT. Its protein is CATSRTVQGIQPQHF.